The T cell receptor beta chain described here comes from a study of blood T cell repertoires in COVID-19. On the study more broadly: Whether acute or convalescent, the COVID-19 samples came from the United States, Italy and Spain. T cells, B-cell-depleted T cells, or PBMCs provided the cDNA or gDNA that served as material.

CDR3 length equals 20 residues. Trimming took 0 bases from V and 2 from J; bases not matched to a gene: 8. Germline-derived CDR1 and CDR2 are LGHNA and YNFKEQ. Authors' methods: Estimates of nucleated cell counts were drawn from the amplification of reference gene primers. Here immunoSEQ multiplex PCR was the method, and the copy in TCRdb shows in-frame clones only, minus some. V and J calls and clone size are given by that table; D and trimming were obtained from the DNA. The data show 95,000 to 100,000 clones, about 89% seen once. This clone was recorded once. This clonotype was sampled from a man aged 50-59 years with acute or convalescent COVID-19. This chain connects TRBV4-2 to TRBJ2-3; the match to TRBD2 covers 16 bases. The source material was peripheral blood. The CDR3 DNA reads as TGTGCCAGCAGCCAAGACACCGGGACTAGCGGGGGGGCCTCCACAGATACGCAGTATTTT. It codes for CASSQDTGTSGGASTDTQYF.